The clone carrying this T cell receptor beta chain was seen a single time. This sample was included in a study of shared T cell receptors in the human thymus. Trimming cost V 5 bases and J 0 bases; bases outside gene matches: 10. Looked up from germline, CDR1 is SEHNR and CDR2 is FQNEAQ (reference sequence). The CDR3 totals 17 residues. Sequencing used immunoSEQ multiplex PCR; TCRdb keeps in-frame clones, though not all of them. This table holds 550,000 to 800,000 clones, 80% to 90% found once. These records were also assigned to another study, of human thymus T cells. That paper states: Resections removed during corrective heart surgery provided the thymus tissue used.

Sequenced: thymocytes. This TCR was recovered from a girl under three years old with a congenital heart defect. This chain links TRBV7-9 with TRBJ2-3; 8 bases are a match to TRBD2. The CDR3: CASSPTLGGASTDTQYF. The CDR3, as DNA: TGTGCCAGCAGCCCCACCCTCGGGGGGGCTAGCACAGATACGCAGTATTTT.